This entry concerns a single T cell receptor (beta chain). This sample is part of a study of blood T cell repertoires in COVID-19. Study background: Whether acute or convalescent, the COVID-19 samples came from the United States, Italy and Spain.

The assay was immunoSEQ multiplex PCR, and TCRdb's table has in-frame clones only and misses some. The sample has 140,000 to 150,000 clones, around 81% seen once. This TCR was recovered from a woman in her forties or fifties with acute or convalescent COVID-19. Sequencing input: peripheral blood.

This CDR3 reads CSALKNTEAFF. CDR3 DNA sequence: TGCAGTGCTCTTAAAAACACTGAAGCTTTCTTT. The chain has TRBV20-1 and TRBJ1-1, with no clear D. V gave up 5 bases and J gave up 2 bases, with 6 bases separating them. The CDR3 is made up of 11 amino acids. CDR1 is DFQATT and CDR2 is SNEGSKA in the germline V gene (reference sequence).